This T cell receptor beta chain was documented in a study of cytomegalovirus exposure and HLA in healthy donors. The PCR contained 60 Vbeta and 13 Jbeta primers. Repertoires were generated with immunoSEQ multiplex PCR, while TCRdb's copy carries only in-frame clones and drops some. The table lists around 70,000 clones. Germline-derived CDR1 and CDR2 are LGHNT and FRNRAP. With 4 bases removed from V and 3 bases from J, the gap between germline ends came to 12 bases. This CDR3 is 15 amino acids long. This receptor was obtained from a female donor in good health and CMV-seropositive. V usage is TRBV12-5 and J usage is TRBJ2-2; tentative D call: TRBD2 (5 bases). Source material: PBMCs. This CDR3 is CASGSPGVYTGELFF. The CDR3 coding sequence is TGTGCTAGTGGTTCCCCCGGGGTCTACACCGGGGAGCTGTTTTTT.